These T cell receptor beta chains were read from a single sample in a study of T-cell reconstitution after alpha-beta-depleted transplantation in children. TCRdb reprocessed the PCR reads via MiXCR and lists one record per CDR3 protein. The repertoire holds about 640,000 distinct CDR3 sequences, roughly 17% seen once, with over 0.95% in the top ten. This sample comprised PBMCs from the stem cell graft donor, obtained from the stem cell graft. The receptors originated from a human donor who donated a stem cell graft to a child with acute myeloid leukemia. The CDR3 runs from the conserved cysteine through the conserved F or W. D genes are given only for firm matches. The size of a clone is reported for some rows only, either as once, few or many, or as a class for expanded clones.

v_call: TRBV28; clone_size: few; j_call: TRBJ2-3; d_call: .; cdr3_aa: CASRTRADTQYF; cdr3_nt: TGTGCCAGCAGGACCAGGGCGGATACGCAGTATTTT
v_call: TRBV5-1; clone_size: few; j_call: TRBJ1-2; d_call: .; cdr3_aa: CASSPAGTPVFGYTF; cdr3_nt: TGCGCCAGCAGCCCGGCTGGGACTCCTGTTTTTGGCTACACCTTC
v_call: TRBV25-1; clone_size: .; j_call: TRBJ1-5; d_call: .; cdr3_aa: CASSAGGLQPQHF; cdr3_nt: TGTGCCAGCAGTGCGGGCGGGCTTCAGCCCCAGCATTTT
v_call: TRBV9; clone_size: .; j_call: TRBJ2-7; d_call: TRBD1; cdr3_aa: CASSVEGQGDRRQYF; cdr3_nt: TGTGCCAGCAGCGTAGAGGGACAGGGGGACCGGCGGCAGTACTTC
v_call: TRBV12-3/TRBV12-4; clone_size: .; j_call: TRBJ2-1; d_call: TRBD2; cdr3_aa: CASSLQAGGPVHEQFF; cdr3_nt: TGTGCCAGCAGTTTGCAAGCGGGGGGGCCGGTCCATGAGCAGTTCTTC
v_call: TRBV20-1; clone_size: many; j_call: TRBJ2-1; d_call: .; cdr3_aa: CSAPPLERMNEQFF; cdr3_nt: TGCAGTGCTCCCCCACTAGAACGGATGAATGAGCAGTTCTTC
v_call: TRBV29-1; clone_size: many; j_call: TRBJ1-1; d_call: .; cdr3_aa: CSTRGGGVAFF; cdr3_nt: TGCAGCACCCGAGGGGGGGGAGTAGCTTTCTTT
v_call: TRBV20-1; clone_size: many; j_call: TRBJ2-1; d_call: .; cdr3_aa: CSARASSYNEQFF; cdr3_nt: TGCAGTGCTAGGGCGTCCTCCTACAATGAGCAGTTCTTC
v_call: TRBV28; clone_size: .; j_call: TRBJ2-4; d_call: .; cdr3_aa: CASSDQHGTTLAKNIQYF; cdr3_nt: TGTGCCAGCAGTGACCAACACGGGACGACACTAGCCAAAAACATTCAGTACTTC
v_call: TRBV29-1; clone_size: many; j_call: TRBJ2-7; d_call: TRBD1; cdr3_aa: CSVERTGGNNEQYF; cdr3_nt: TGCAGCGTTGAGAGGACAGGGGGAAATAACGAGCAGTACTTC
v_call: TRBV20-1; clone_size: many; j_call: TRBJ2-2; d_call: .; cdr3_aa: CSAAGWSGELFF; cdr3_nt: TGCAGTGCTGCCGGGTGGTCCGGGGAGCTGTTTTTT
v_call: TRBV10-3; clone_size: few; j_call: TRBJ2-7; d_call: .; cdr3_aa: CAISLPPGAASYEQYF; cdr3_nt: TGTGCCATCAGTCTTCCTCCGGGGGCAGCCTCCTACGAGCAGTACTTC
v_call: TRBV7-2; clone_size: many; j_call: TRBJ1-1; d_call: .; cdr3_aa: CASSPSLGVTEAFF; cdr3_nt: TGTGCCAGCAGCCCCTCTCTGGGCGTCACTGAAGCTTTCTTT
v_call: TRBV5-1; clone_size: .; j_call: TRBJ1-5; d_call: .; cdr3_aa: CASSQEGPHQPQHF; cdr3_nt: TGCGCCAGCAGCCAGGAGGGGCCCCATCAGCCCCAGCATTTT
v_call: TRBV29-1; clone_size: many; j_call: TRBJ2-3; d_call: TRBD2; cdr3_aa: CSVDGGVSDTQYF; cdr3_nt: TGCAGCGTTGATGGGGGGGTTTCAGATACGCAGTATTTT
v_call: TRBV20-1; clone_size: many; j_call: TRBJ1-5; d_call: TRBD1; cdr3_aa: CSARTGANQPQHF; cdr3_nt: TGCAGTGCCCGAACAGGGGCCAATCAGCCCCAGCATTTT
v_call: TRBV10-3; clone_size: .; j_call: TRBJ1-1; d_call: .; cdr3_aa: CAISGFETGETEAFF; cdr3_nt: TGTGCCATCAGTGGGTTTGAGACGGGGGAAACTGAAGCTTTCTTT
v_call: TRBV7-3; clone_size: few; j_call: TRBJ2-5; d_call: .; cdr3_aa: CASSLTGAPETQYF; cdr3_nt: TGTGCCAGCAGCTTAACTGGGGCCCCCGAGACCCAGTACTTC
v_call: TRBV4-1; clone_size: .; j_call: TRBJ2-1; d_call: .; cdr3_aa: CASSHVTVGGKQFF; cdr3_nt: TGCGCCAGCAGCCATGTGACCGTAGGGGGAAAGCAGTTCTTC
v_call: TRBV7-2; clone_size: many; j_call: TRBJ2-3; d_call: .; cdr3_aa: CASSLVGSTDTQYF; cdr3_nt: TGTGCCAGCAGCTTAGTAGGCAGCACAGATACGCAGTATTTT
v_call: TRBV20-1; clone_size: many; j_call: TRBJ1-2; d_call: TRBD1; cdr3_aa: CSARATGGGYTF; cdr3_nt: TGCAGTGCTAGAGCGACAGGGGGTGGCTACACCTTC
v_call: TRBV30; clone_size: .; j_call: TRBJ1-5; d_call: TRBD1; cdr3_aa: CAWSADRGRGGNQPQHF; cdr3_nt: TGTGCCTGGAGTGCGGACAGGGGTCGGGGAGGCAATCAGCCCCAGCATTTT
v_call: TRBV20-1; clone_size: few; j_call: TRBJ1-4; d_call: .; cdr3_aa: CSASTRIGEKLFF; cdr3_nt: TGCAGTGCTAGTACCAGGATCGGGGAAAAACTGTTTTTT
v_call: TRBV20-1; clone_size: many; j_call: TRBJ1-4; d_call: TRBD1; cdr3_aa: CSARTGVGSEKLFF; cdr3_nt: TGCAGTGCCCGGACAGGGGTCGGGAGTGAAAAACTGTTTTTT
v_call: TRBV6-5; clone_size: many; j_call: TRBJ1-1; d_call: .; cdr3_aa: CASSPPGTPNTEAFF; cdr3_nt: TGTGCCAGCAGCCCGCCTGGGACACCTAACACTGAAGCTTTCTTT
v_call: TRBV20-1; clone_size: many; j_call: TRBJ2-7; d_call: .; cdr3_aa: CSATLDIPYEQYF; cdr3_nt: TGCAGTGCTACCCTAGACATCCCCTACGAGCAGTACTTC
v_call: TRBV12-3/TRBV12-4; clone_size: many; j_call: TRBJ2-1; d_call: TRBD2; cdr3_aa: CASERQGLAGNEQFF; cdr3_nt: TGTGCCAGTGAGAGACAGGGACTAGCGGGCAATGAGCAGTTCTTC
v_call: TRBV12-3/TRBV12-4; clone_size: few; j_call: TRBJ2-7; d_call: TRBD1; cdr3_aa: CASSRERGTGSYEQYF; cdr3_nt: TGTGCCAGCAGTAGAGAACGCGGGACAGGATCCTACGAGCAGTACTTC
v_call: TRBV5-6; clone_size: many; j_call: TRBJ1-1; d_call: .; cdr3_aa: CASSLGHEAFF; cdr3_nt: TGTGCCAGCAGCTTGGGACACGAAGCTTTCTTT
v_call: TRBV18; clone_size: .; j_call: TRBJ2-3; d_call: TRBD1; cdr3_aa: CASSPLTGGNTDTQYF; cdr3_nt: TGTGCCAGCTCCCCTCTTACAGGGGGCAACACAGATACGCAGTATTTT
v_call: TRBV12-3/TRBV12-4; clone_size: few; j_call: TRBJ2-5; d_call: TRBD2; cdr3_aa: CASSLDGGTRTQYF; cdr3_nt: TGTGCCAGCAGTTTAGACGGGGGGACGCGGACCCAGTACTTC
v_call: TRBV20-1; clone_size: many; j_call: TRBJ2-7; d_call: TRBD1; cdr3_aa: CSARGPGQNEWGQYF; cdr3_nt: TGCAGTGCTAGGGGGCCGGGACAGAACGAATGGGGGCAGTACTTC
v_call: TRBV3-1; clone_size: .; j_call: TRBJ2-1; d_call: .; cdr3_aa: CASCIFRGGHNEQFF; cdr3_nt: TGTGCCAGCTGCATCTTTCGCGGGGGCCACAATGAGCAGTTCTTC
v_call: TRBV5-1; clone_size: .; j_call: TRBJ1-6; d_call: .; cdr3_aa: CASSRDADNSPLHF; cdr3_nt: TGCGCCAGCAGCCGGGACGCAGATAATTCACCCCTCCACTTT
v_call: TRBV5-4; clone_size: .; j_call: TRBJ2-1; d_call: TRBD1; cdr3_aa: CASSWDRDRGLLGSYNEQFF; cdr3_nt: TGTGCCAGCAGCTGGGACCGGGACAGGGGCCTATTAGGCTCCTACAATGAGCAGTTCTTC
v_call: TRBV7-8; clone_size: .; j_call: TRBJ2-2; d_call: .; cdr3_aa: CASSLDSFGELFF; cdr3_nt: TGTGCCAGCAGCTTGGACTCTTTCGGGGAGCTGTTTTTT